This T cell receptor beta chain comes out of a study of blood T cell repertoires in COVID-19. On the study more broadly: COVID-19 samples from acute and convalescent phases originated in the United States, Italy and Spain. T cells, B-cell-depleted T cells, or PBMCs supplied cDNA or gDNA.

Original analysis: How many nucleated cells were present was estimated from reference gene primer amplification. Profiling relied on immunoSEQ multiplex PCR, and the TCRdb table lists in-frame clones only, not all of them. V, J and clone size derive from that table, while D and trimming were established from the DNA sequence. The data contain about 160,000 clones, around nine tenths of them singletons. With 6 bases removed from V and 11 bases from J, the gap between germline ends came to 19 bases. The CDR3 is 13 residues long. The germline gives CDR1 KGHSH, CDR2 LQKENI. Those enrolled in Seattle joined during active infection and were followed longitudinally afterward.

The sample comprised peripheral blood. This chain connects TRBV18 to TRBJ1-1, with D uncertain. This TCR was sampled from a woman in her 70s with COVID-19, enrolled during active disease. The CDR3, as DNA: TGTGCCAGCTCCGCACTGGACTTAATGGGGGCTTTCTTT. This gives the protein CASSALDLMGAFF.